This TCR beta chain was sequenced in a study of control samples from healthy donors and cancer patients. The ends were cut back, 10 bases at V and 6 bases at J, with 19 bases in the middle. Germline lookup yields CDR1 MNHEY and CDR2 SVGAGI. This CDR3 is built from 14 residues. Profiling relied on immunoSEQ multiplex PCR, and the TCRdb table lists in-frame clones only, not all of them. The data show some 170,000 clones, with roughly 94% seen just once and around 15% held by the top ten. The sequence came from a man in his 60s with colorectal cancer. The sample was PBMCs. The chain links TRBV6-5 to TRBJ1-5; perhaps TRBD1 as D (5 bases). The CDR3 loop reads CATTLWGGSQPQHF. CDR3 coding DNA: TGTGCCACCACCCTCTGGGGGGGGTCTCAGCCCCAGCATTTT.